A selection of T cell receptor beta chains follows, all from one sample in a study of cytomegalovirus exposure and HLA in healthy donors. The protocol was immunoSEQ multiplex PCR, while the TCRdb copy is restricted to in-frame clones and leaves out a portion. Of around 210,000 clones in the sample, 65% to 85% were seen once. Source material: PBMCs. These TCRs come from a woman under 40 in good health and CMV-seronegative. Both conserved end residues are part of each CDR3. Each record gives: CDR3 DNA, CDR3 protein, clone size, D gene, J gene, V gene. D genes are given only for firm matches. Clone sizes are given selectively: once, few, many, or a class where the clone is expanded.

CDR3 DNA: TGCGCCAGCAGCCAAGATTCGCGGGGGGGCTCCTACGAGCAGTACTTC
CDR3 protein: CASSQDSRGGSYEQYF
clone size: .
D gene: TRBD2
J gene: TRBJ2-7
V gene: TRBV4-1

CDR3 DNA: TGTGCCAGCAGTGACCGCGAGCAGGGGGCTCAAACCTACGAGCAGTACTTC
CDR3 protein: CASSDREQGAQTYEQYF
clone size: .
D gene: TRBD1
J gene: TRBJ2-7
V gene: TRBV6-1

CDR3 DNA: TGTGCCAGCTCACCAACAGTCGGGGAACGGGAGACCCAGTACTTC
CDR3 protein: CASSPTVGERETQYF
clone size: .
D gene: .
J gene: TRBJ2-5
V gene: TRBV18

CDR3 DNA: TGTGCCAGCAGCTTAGCGCTTGACAGGTCATCCGAGCCCTATGGCTACACCTTC
CDR3 protein: CASSLALDRSSEPYGYTF
clone size: .
D gene: .
J gene: TRBJ1-2
V gene: TRBV11-1

CDR3 DNA: TGTGCCAGTAGTATAGGCAGGGTCGGCTACGAGCAGTACTTC
CDR3 protein: CASSIGRVGYEQYF
clone size: .
D gene: .
J gene: TRBJ2-7
V gene: TRBV19

CDR3 DNA: TGCGCCAGCGGGATAGGACAGGCCTACGAGCAGTACTTC
CDR3 protein: CASGIGQAYEQYF
clone size: .
D gene: TRBD1
J gene: TRBJ2-7
V gene: TRBV5-1

CDR3 DNA: TGTGCCAGCAGCTTCAGGTACAATCAGCCCCAGCATTTT
CDR3 protein: CASSFRYNQPQHF
clone size: .
D gene: .
J gene: TRBJ1-5
V gene: TRBV5-6

CDR3 DNA: TGTGCCAGCAGCTTCGGACTAGCGGGCTCTGGGGCCAACGTCCTGACTTTC
CDR3 protein: CASSFGLAGSGANVLTF
clone size: .
D gene: TRBD2
J gene: TRBJ2-6
V gene: TRBV7-9

CDR3 DNA: TGTGCCAGCAGTGACGGGCCGAACTATGGCTACACCTTC
CDR3 protein: CASSDGPNYGYTF
clone size: .
D gene: .
J gene: TRBJ1-2
V gene: TRBV6-4

CDR3 DNA: TGTGCCAGCAGTTCACGAGGGGGGGGAGAGCAGTTCTTC
CDR3 protein: CASSSRGGGEQFF
clone size: once
D gene: .
J gene: TRBJ2-1
V gene: TRBV11-3

CDR3 DNA: TGTGCCAGCAGTTACTCGCCTAGCCTAAGGGTCGGGGAGCTGTTTTTT
CDR3 protein: CASSYSPSLRVGELFF
clone size: .
D gene: .
J gene: TRBJ2-2
V gene: TRBV6-5

CDR3 DNA: TGTGCCAGCAGCCCAACGACAGGGCAAGAGACCCAGTACTTC
CDR3 protein: CASSPTTGQETQYF
clone size: .
D gene: TRBD1
J gene: TRBJ2-5
V gene: TRBV7-2

CDR3 DNA: TGTGCCAGCAGCTCGCCCGGGACTAGCGGGAGGGGCACAGATACGCAGTATTTT
CDR3 protein: CASSSPGTSGRGTDTQYF
clone size: once
D gene: TRBD2
J gene: TRBJ2-3
V gene: TRBV13

CDR3 DNA: TGCAGTGCAGACTTAACAGATACGCAGTATTTT
CDR3 protein: CSADLTDTQYF
clone size: .
D gene: .
J gene: TRBJ2-3
V gene: TRBV20-1

CDR3 DNA: TGTGCCTGGAGTCTGGACAGGGGGCTGCAGCCCCAGCATTTT
CDR3 protein: CAWSLDRGLQPQHF
clone size: few
D gene: TRBD1
J gene: TRBJ1-5
V gene: TRBV30

CDR3 DNA: TGTGCCAGCAGTGAGGGGACAGGGACTGGAAACACCATATATTTT
CDR3 protein: CASSEGTGTGNTIYF
clone size: .
D gene: TRBD1
J gene: TRBJ1-3
V gene: TRBV6-1

CDR3 DNA: TGTGCCAGCTCACTAACGCGAGCGGGAGATGAGACCCAGTACTTC
CDR3 protein: CASSLTRAGDETQYF
clone size: .
D gene: TRBD2
J gene: TRBJ2-5
V gene: TRBV6-1

CDR3 DNA: TGTGCCAGCAGCCAACCCCGGAGCTCCTACGAGCAGTACTTC
CDR3 protein: CASSQPRSSYEQYF
clone size: few
D gene: .
J gene: TRBJ2-7
V gene: TRBV7-6

CDR3 DNA: TGCGCCAGCAGCTTGCGTAGGACTAGCGGGGGGAATGAGCAGTTCTTC
CDR3 protein: CASSLRRTSGGNEQFF
clone size: once
D gene: TRBD2
J gene: TRBJ2-1
V gene: TRBV5-1

CDR3 DNA: TGTGCCAGCAGTTTAGGGGGACAGATAAATGAAAAACTGTTTTTT
CDR3 protein: CASSLGGQINEKLFF
clone size: .
D gene: TRBD1
J gene: TRBJ1-4
V gene: TRBV28

CDR3 DNA: TGCGCCAGCAGCTCACAGGGGAACACTGAAGCTTTCTTT
CDR3 protein: CASSSQGNTEAFF
clone size: .
D gene: .
J gene: TRBJ1-1
V gene: TRBV5-1

CDR3 DNA: TGTGCCAGCAGCTCAGGGGGCGCCACTAGCGGGATGGGCGGGGAGCTGTTTTTT
CDR3 protein: CASSSGGATSGMGGELFF
clone size: .
D gene: TRBD2
J gene: TRBJ2-2
V gene: TRBV5-4

CDR3 DNA: TGTGCCAGCAACTTAAGAGGGGACTGGAGCCAATTGGATACGCAGTATTTT
CDR3 protein: CASNLRGDWSQLDTQYF
clone size: once
D gene: .
J gene: TRBJ2-3
V gene: TRBV5-6

CDR3 DNA: TGTGCCAGCGGGCAAAGGACAGGGACTGAAGCTTTCTTT
CDR3 protein: CASGQRTGTEAFF
clone size: once
D gene: TRBD1
J gene: TRBJ1-1
V gene: TRBV6-5

CDR3 DNA: TGCGCCAGCAGCTTGGAGGCAGGAGGATCCAACACAGATACGCAGTATTTT
CDR3 protein: CASSLEAGGSNTDTQYF
clone size: .
D gene: .
J gene: TRBJ2-3
V gene: TRBV5-1

CDR3 DNA: TGTGCCAGCAGCCCCCAGGGGGCAGACGAGCAGTACTTC
CDR3 protein: CASSPQGADEQYF
clone size: .
D gene: TRBD1
J gene: TRBJ2-7
V gene: TRBV14

CDR3 DNA: TGTGCCAGCTCTCCCGGACTAGACCCCACAGATACGCAGTATTTT
CDR3 protein: CASSPGLDPTDTQYF
clone size: once
D gene: TRBD2
J gene: TRBJ2-3
V gene: TRBV18

CDR3 DNA: TGTGCCAGCAGTGAACTCGGTCTAGCGAGTCTCTATGAGCAGTTCTTC
CDR3 protein: CASSELGLASLYEQFF
clone size: .
D gene: .
J gene: TRBJ2-1
V gene: TRBV2

CDR3 DNA: TGCGCCAGCAGCTTGGGGACAAGCTCTGGGGCCAACGTCCTGACTTTC
CDR3 protein: CASSLGTSSGANVLTF
clone size: few
D gene: .
J gene: TRBJ2-6
V gene: TRBV5-1

CDR3 DNA: TGTGCCAGCAGTCCACTAGCGGGAGGGCCCTACGAGCAGTACTTC
CDR3 protein: CASSPLAGGPYEQYF
clone size: once
D gene: TRBD2
J gene: TRBJ2-7
V gene: TRBV11-2

CDR3 DNA: TGTGCCTGGACTCCAGGGGGCGGTCAGCCCCAGCATTTT
CDR3 protein: CAWTPGGGQPQHF
clone size: once
D gene: TRBD1
J gene: TRBJ1-5
V gene: TRBV30

CDR3 DNA: TGTGCCAGCTCACCACCAATACACAGGCGACCGAGACGCAATCAGCCCCAGCATTTT
CDR3 protein: CASSPPIHRRPRRNQPQHF
clone size: .
D gene: .
J gene: TRBJ1-5
V gene: TRBV18

CDR3 DNA: TGTGCCAGCAGCGTAGACCCCTCGAGAACCGGGGAGCTGTTTTTT
CDR3 protein: CASSVDPSRTGELFF
clone size: .
D gene: .
J gene: TRBJ2-2
V gene: TRBV9

CDR3 DNA: TGTGCCAGCAGCCCTAGGACAGCGTTTAATGAAAAACTGTTTTTT
CDR3 protein: CASSPRTAFNEKLFF
clone size: .
D gene: .
J gene: TRBJ1-4
V gene: TRBV7-8

CDR3 DNA: TGTGCCAGCGCTGGGTCGGCAGTTCGGCCAGGGCCCCTCCACTTT
CDR3 protein: CASAGSAVRPGPLHF
clone size: .
D gene: .
J gene: TRBJ1-6
V gene: TRBV6-6

CDR3 DNA: TGTGCCAGCATGAGACTCCTTAACTATGGCTACACCTTC
CDR3 protein: CASMRLLNYGYTF
clone size: .
D gene: .
J gene: TRBJ1-2
V gene: TRBV6-1

CDR3 DNA: TGCGCCAGCAGCCAAGGTAGGACAGCAAGCACAGATACGCAGTATTTT
CDR3 protein: CASSQGRTASTDTQYF
clone size: .
D gene: .
J gene: TRBJ2-3
V gene: TRBV4-1

CDR3 DNA: TGTGCCATCAGTGAGTCGGGACAGGCCCCTAATGAAAAACTGTTTTTT
CDR3 protein: CAISESGQAPNEKLFF
clone size: .
D gene: TRBD1
J gene: TRBJ1-4
V gene: TRBV10-3

CDR3 DNA: TGTGCCTGGTCCTTTGGATTGACTAGCGGGGATCATCGGGGTGAGACCCAGTACTTC
CDR3 protein: CAWSFGLTSGDHRGETQYF
clone size: .
D gene: TRBD2
J gene: TRBJ2-5
V gene: TRBV30

CDR3 DNA: TGTGCCAGCAGTTTAGCGTACAGGGGGAACTATGGCTACCCCTTC
CDR3 protein: CASSLAYRGNYGYPF
clone size: once
D gene: TRBD1
J gene: TRBJ1-2
V gene: TRBV28

CDR3 DNA: TGCGCCAGCAGCCAAAATATCGGGAGGGCCAATGAGCAGTTCTTC
CDR3 protein: CASSQNIGRANEQFF
clone size: .
D gene: TRBD2
J gene: TRBJ2-1
V gene: TRBV4-1

CDR3 DNA: TGCGCCAGCAGCGCAACAGGGAATCTCCACGAGCAGTACTTC
CDR3 protein: CASSATGNLHEQYF
clone size: .
D gene: .
J gene: TRBJ2-7
V gene: TRBV5-1

CDR3 DNA: TGTGCCAGCAACCCAGGAGGGGAGTTCTATGGCTACACCTTC
CDR3 protein: CASNPGGEFYGYTF
clone size: once
D gene: .
J gene: TRBJ1-2
V gene: TRBV9

CDR3 DNA: TGTGCCTGGAGTGTAATAGGGGTGCAGCCCCAGCATTTT
CDR3 protein: CAWSVIGVQPQHF
clone size: .
D gene: .
J gene: TRBJ1-5
V gene: TRBV30

CDR3 DNA: TGCGCCAGCAGCTTGGCCGAAGGGGGTCAGCCCCAGCATTTT
CDR3 protein: CASSLAEGGQPQHF
clone size: .
D gene: .
J gene: TRBJ1-5
V gene: TRBV5-1